This paragraph covers one TCR beta chain sequence. What it binds is not known. Reverse transcription of all isolated RNA meant that expressed TCRB transcripts were sequenced. Sequencing was performed with immunoSEQ multiplex PCR; in TCRdb, only in-frame clones are kept and a portion is missing. The repertoire includes fewer than 500,000 clones, approximately 15% of them detected once, and roughly 0.035% sits in the top ten. Germline values: CDR1 SGHTA, CDR2 FQGNSA. Deletions cut 1 base from V and 5 bases from J, with 12 bases between. There are 15 residues in the CDR3. The data belong to a study of beta chain features in type 1 diabetes. Study results and caveats: Among patients with Type 1 diabetes, TCRB CDR3s were moderately but significantly shorter in every one of the four CD4+ subsets. Patients with type 1 diabetes carried fewer insertions and had more deletions at their VDJ junctions. Overrepresentation of cells with high TCR expression could result from cDNA sequencing. Amplification by PCR could prefer shorter templates, with the same effect in patients and controls.

This sequence joins TRBV7-2 and TRBJ1-5; D is undetermined. The clonotype was recovered from a man aged 25 to 40 in good health. Sequenced material: naive CD4+ T cells from blood. CDR3 coding DNA: TGTGCCAGCAGCTTAGACGGTTACAGTTATCAGCCCCAGCATTTT. Amino acids: CASSLDGYSYQPQHF.